This T cell receptor beta chain was captured in a study of T cell changes during pregnancy in multiple sclerosis. The V end was cut by 3 bases, the J end by 2 bases, with 20 bases between. CDR3 length equals 17 residues. Germline V gene data show CDR1 as MNHEY and CDR2 as SMNVEV (reference sequence). Profiled with immunoSEQ multiplex PCR; TCRdb holds only in-frame clones, not every one. Counted here are roughly 69,000 clones, 90% to 95% occurring once; the ten biggest clones make up around 1.4%. The sequencing used peripheral blood, collected in the second trimester of pregnancy. J is TRBJ2-7 and V is TRBV27; the D is unclear. This TCR was recovered from a female donor with multiple sclerosis, enrolled in a pregnancy study. CDR3 protein: CASSFRQSSIHTYEQYF. CDR3 sequence (DNA): TGTGCCAGCAGTTTCCGACAATCATCAATTCATACCTACGAGCAGTACTTC.